The present T cell receptor beta chain was sequenced within a study of control samples from healthy donors and cancer patients (dated by TCRdb to 2020 to 2021). Inclusive of the bounding cysteine and phenylalanine, the CDR3 is 14 residues long. Just CDR3 DNA is preserved here, 42 bases in frame from base 1. Trimming removed 6 bases from V and 6 bases from J; the gene matches leave 9 bases unexplained. CDR1 and CDR2 are drawn from the germline V gene (reference sequence): MNHEY, SMNVEV. Note on this clone: No antigen is known for it. Base qualities are not recorded, but no much larger clone differs from it by a single base.

The library was obtained by the immunoSEQ multiplex PCR assay. Drawn from immuneACCESS, this table holds only the in-frame rearrangements with V and J called that TCRdb kept. Clones are partly lost; checked studies trace under half to an unresolved V gene and leave the rest unexplained. The sample data list about 150,000 clones, and around 90% of these were observed just once. The top ten clonotypes cover over 4.5% of the sample. This chain is built from TRBV27 and TRBJ2-7, and 9 bases in between align with TRBD1. The sample comprised blood. This TCR came from a man aged 25-40 years in good health. The CDR3 is CASRRPGQGSEQYF. The bases read TGTGCCAGCAGGCGACCGGGACAGGGTTCCGAGCAGTACTTC.